The TCR beta chain under discussion was sequenced for a study of T cells in Graves' hyperthyroidism and ophthalmopathy. V lost 7 bases and J 3 bases, leaving 15 bases between the germline ends. Germline lookup yields CDR1 MNHEY and CDR2 SMNVEV (reference sequence). This CDR3 is 14 amino acids long. What was amplified from RNA transcripts were TCR beta CDR3 regions. The primer set for the first-round RT-PCR of the TCR CDR3 was HTBI. MiXCR was run by TCRdb on the multiplex PCR reads, yielding one entry per CDR3 protein. The repertoire includes hundreds of thousands of distinct CDR3 sequences, less than 15% of them detected once, and 9% to 9.5% sits in the top ten. The study's findings and limits: Blood samples included most of the expanded thyroid clonotypes exceeding 0.001.

Details on this clonotype: Its specificity is unknown.

The source material was blood. This clonotype was sampled from a woman under 30 with Graves' hyperthyroidism. The chain employs TRBV27 and TRBJ2-5, with D possibly called TRBD1 or TRBD2 (5 bases each). CDR3 bases: TGTGCCAGCACCATCCTCGGGGCTGAAGAGACCCAGTACTTC. It codes for CASTILGAEETQYF.